This entry describes one TCR beta chain. It lacks a known antigen. A much larger clone is a single base away; this may be a read error. For the TCR template, genomic DNA was extracted from bulk tumor tissue, and 450 to 700 ng of gDNA was amplified for each sample. Multiple biopsies per primary tumor were taken during surgery, spaced as far apart as possible within the tumor mass. The study cohort was described as untreated, and patients were newly diagnosed NSCLC cases undergoing curative surgery. The samples came from approximately 14 patients with newly diagnosed non-small cell lung cancer who were having surgery intended to be curative. The resected tumor masses were reviewed by two independent pathologists. Only high-quality DNA and RNA samples were carried forward to sequencing. This sample was taken from a study of immune heterogeneity within non-small cell lung tumors (dated by TCRdb to the late 2010s). With respect to the entire study: By histology, the tumors were a few squamous cell carcinomas, nine to eleven non-squamous carcinomas and 1 tumor not otherwise specified. Whole-exome sequencing, RNA-seq and TCR beta repertoire sequencing were combined for multiple spatially distinct regions from each NSCLC tumor so that intratumoral immune heterogeneity could be examined. TCR repertoires were analyzed from 57 tumor loci of approximately 14 patients, while transcriptome data covered only 40 to 50 loci from some 11 patients. For mutant peptides 8 to 11 amino acids long, netMHCpan-3.0 predicted neoantigen binding to the HLA alleles of each patient.

From the germline V gene, CDR1 is MNHEY and CDR2 is SVGEGT. Trimming takes 0 bases from V and 11 bases from J, and the germline ends sit 20 bases apart. Spanning cysteine to phenylalanine, the CDR3 consists of 15 amino acids. Left in the record is the CDR3 DNA by itself, 45 bases read in frame from the first base. Broad study findings and their caveats: Local T-cell repertoire clonality showed a statistically significant but moderate positive correlation with local tumor mutational burden (R about 0.34). Individual patients mostly had different high-frequency TCR beta clonotypes. Identical dominant CDR3B clonotypes recurred across loci within a patient, yet different tumor locations also harbored unique high-frequency clones.

The TCR beta CDR3 region was amplified with a multiplex PCR system whose first round of 10 cycles used 32 V-gene forward primers and 13 J-gene reverse primers. The first PCR round used a QIAGEN Multiplex PCR Kit, and the primer sequences were filed in Chinese patent CN105087789A. A second PCR round added Illumina universal primers using the Phusion High-Fidelity PCR Kit. Paired-end sequencing of TCR libraries was carried out on the Illumina HiSeq X Ten platform at a read length of 151 bp. The authors' analysis ran thus. Reads lacking multiplex PCR primers were removed with Cutadapt, read pairs were merged with PEAR, and CDR3 regions were called with MiXCR default settings. Shannon entropy measured repertoire diversity, and clonality was calculated as one minus the Shannon entropy divided by the ln of the count of productive unique sequences. A clonotype counted as a dominant or high-frequency T-cell clone when its frequency was 0.5% or higher. TCRdb reanalyzed the raw reads on its own, using fastp at Q25 for trimming and MiXCR for clone calling, and kept in-frame beta chains. Entries are consolidated by CDR3 protein sequence, retaining the most common genes and DNA. TCRdb, rather than the study authors, made the V and J calls. In this sample the table shows approximately 31,000 distinct CDR3 sequences, less than 35% of which occur a single time. The ten top clones hold roughly 4% of the sample.

This clonotype was obtained from a man in his forties with non-small cell lung cancer. The chain employs TRBV6-2 or TRBV6-3 and TRBJ2-7; 7 matching bases give a weak D call of TRBD1. The material sequenced was lung tumor tissue. CDR3 region: CASSYSPGWQGGEYF. The nucleotide sequence is given as TGTGCCAGCAGTTACTCCCCCGGATGGCAGGGGGGTGAGTACTTC.